The 13 T cell receptor beta chains reported below all come from one sample, sequenced in a study of blood T cells in healthy people across ages. The second PCR ran about 7 to 12 cycles with a sample-barcoded 5' primer and J-beta primers. Via MiXCR, TCRdb re-called the 5' RACE reads, giving one row per CDR3 protein. The sample has almost 300,000 distinct CDR3 sequences; 27% are singletons. Sequencing was carried out using blood. The source is a woman in her 70s in good health.

The chain employs TRBV25-1 and TRBJ2-1, with D perhaps being TRBD1 or TRBD2 (5 bases each). CDR3 length: 15 residues. V gave up 2 bases and J gave up 3 bases, with 11 bases separating them. CDR1 and CDR2 (germline): MGHDK, SYGVNS. CDR3 loop: CASSEPGPDYNEQFF. For the CDR3, the DNA is TGTGCCAGCAGTGAACCGGGACCCGACTACAATGAGCAGTTCTTC.

For this clonotype: A read error may produce the germline difference seen at one junction end. This chain uses TRBV24-1 with TRBJ2-2; TRBD2 matches 8 bases. CDR1 is KGHDR and CDR2 is SFDVKD in the germline V gene. The CDR3 extends over 16 amino acids. CDR3: CATSASTSDNTGELFF. The CDR3 DNA is TGTGCTACCAGTGCATCGACTAGCGATAACACCGGGGAGCTGTTTTTT.

Many counts were recorded for this clonotype. The chain recombines TRBV7-9 with TRBJ2-1; 15 bases align to TRBD2. This CDR3 is built from 15 residues. Germline V lookup: CDR1 SEHNR, CDR2 FQNEAQ (reference sequence). Losses at the gene ends were 6 bases for V and 9 bases for J; bases not matched to a gene: 6. In nucleotides, the CDR3 is TGTGCCAGCAGTCTAGCGGGACTAGCGGGAGGTGAGCAGTTCTTC. It specifies CASSLAGLAGGEQFF.

A few counts support this clonotype. The chain links TRBV7-2 to TRBJ1-1; D may be TRBD1 (6 bases). The V gene's germline CDR1 is SGHTA and CDR2 FQGNSA. Trimming removed 2 bases at V and 5 bases at J, with 12 bases between. The CDR3 consists of 14 residues. CDR3 amino acids: CASSLQGSGTEAFF. The DNA for the CDR3 is TGTGCCAGCAGCTTACAGGGGTCAGGAACTGAAGCTTTCTTT. Full variable domain (rest looked up from reference TRBV7-2 and TRBJ1-1): GAGVSQSPSNKVTEKGKDVELRCDPISGHTALYWYRQSLGQGLEFLIYFQGNSAPDKSGLPSDRFSAERTGGSVSTLTIQRTQQEDSAVYLCASSLQGSGTEAFFGQGTRLTVV.

In its sample, this clonotype was seen a few times. The genes are TRBV28 and TRBJ2-3; no clear D. The germline V gene encodes CDR1 MDHEN and CDR2 SYDVKM. V lost 8 bases and J lost 0, with 3 bases in between. CDR3 length: 11 residues. Here the CDR3 reads CASQSTDTQYF. The CDR3 DNA reads TGTGCCAGCCAAAGCACAGATACGCAGTATTTT.

The chain carries TRBV20-1 and TRBJ2-3, with D unclear. CDR1 is DFQATT and CDR2 is SNEGSKA in the germline V gene (reference sequence). Trimming took 4 bases from V and 6 from J, leaving 8 bases between them. The CDR3 loop spans 11 amino acids. CDR3 in amino acids: CSATSYDTQYF. In DNA, the CDR3 is TGCAGTGCTACCAGTTATGATACGCAGTATTTT.

Remarks on this clonotype: The junction shows a germline mismatch at one end, possibly a read error. The chain uses TRBV13 and TRBJ2-1, with D unclear. The CDR3 runs to 13 residues. Germline V gene lookup returns CDR1 PRHDT and CDR2 FYEKMQ (reference sequence). The CDR3 here is CAGSPRPGDEQFF. The CDR3 nucleotides read TGTGCCGGCAGCCCCAGGCCGGGTGATGAGCAGTTCTTC.

The J gene is TRBJ2-2, the V gene TRBV4-1, with D perhaps TRBD1 (5 bases). Germline values: CDR1 MGHRA, CDR2 YSYEKL. V was pared by 2 bases and J by 2 bases, with 9 bases between. The CDR3 covers 15 residues. The DNA for the CDR3 is TGCGCCAGCAGCCAACGACAGAGTAACACCGGGGAGCTGTTTTTT. Protein product: CASSQRQSNTGELFF.

This clonotype was observed a few times. V is TRBV28 and J is TRBJ1-6, with TRBD1 matching 11 bases. This CDR3 is built from 16 residues. Germline CDR1 is MDHEN and CDR2 is SYDVKM. V gave up 4 bases and J gave up 6 bases; unmatched junction bases: 5. The CDR3 loop reads CASSSTGTGGNSPLHF. Here the CDR3 DNA reads TGTGCCAGCAGTTCGACCGGGACAGGGGGTAATTCACCCCTCCACTTT.

This clonotype has just a few counts. The chain has TRBV5-1 and TRBJ1-2; 9 bases line up with TRBD1. Germline loops: CDR1 SGHRS, CDR2 YFSETQ. This CDR3 spans 15 amino acids. Trimming took 4 bases from V and 2 from J; bases not matched to a gene: 6. The CDR3 protein is CASSPQGAANYGYTF. CDR3 DNA: TGCGCCAGCAGCCCACAGGGGGCTGCGAACTATGGCTACACCTTC.

This clonotype came up a few times. This chain links TRBV3-1 with TRBJ2-4, with D uncertain. Trimming pared 0 bases from V and 7 bases from J, leaving 7 bases between. From germline, CDR1 is LGHDT and CDR2 YNNKEL (reference sequence). The CDR3 loop spans 13 amino acids. CDR3 protein: CASSQDMRNIQYF. The CDR3, as DNA: TGTGCCAGCAGCCAAGATATGAGGAACATTCAGTACTTC.

CDR3 sequence (DNA): TGCGCCAGCAGCCGTGTAGCGGGAGTCGAAGAGACCCAGTACTTC. Protein product: CASSRVAGVEETQYF. The rearrangement uses TRBV5-1 and TRBJ2-5; TRBD2 agrees at 9 bases. V was pared by 4 bases and J by 3 bases, with 7 bases of the junction left unmatched. Germline V gene data show CDR1 as SGHRS and CDR2 as YFSETQ. CDR3 length: 15 amino acids.

The table lists this clonotype with a few counts. V is TRBV20-1 and J is TRBJ2-1; TRBD2 matches at 11 bases. Germline assignment: CDR1 DFQATT and CDR2 SNEGSKA (reference sequence). The CDR3 spans 16 residues. The trim removed 1 base at V and 4 bases at J, leaving 6 bases unmatched. CDR3 sequence: CSARGASGRNYNEQFF. In DNA form, the CDR3 reads TGCAGTGCTAGAGGGGCTAGCGGGAGGAATTACAATGAGCAGTTCTTC.